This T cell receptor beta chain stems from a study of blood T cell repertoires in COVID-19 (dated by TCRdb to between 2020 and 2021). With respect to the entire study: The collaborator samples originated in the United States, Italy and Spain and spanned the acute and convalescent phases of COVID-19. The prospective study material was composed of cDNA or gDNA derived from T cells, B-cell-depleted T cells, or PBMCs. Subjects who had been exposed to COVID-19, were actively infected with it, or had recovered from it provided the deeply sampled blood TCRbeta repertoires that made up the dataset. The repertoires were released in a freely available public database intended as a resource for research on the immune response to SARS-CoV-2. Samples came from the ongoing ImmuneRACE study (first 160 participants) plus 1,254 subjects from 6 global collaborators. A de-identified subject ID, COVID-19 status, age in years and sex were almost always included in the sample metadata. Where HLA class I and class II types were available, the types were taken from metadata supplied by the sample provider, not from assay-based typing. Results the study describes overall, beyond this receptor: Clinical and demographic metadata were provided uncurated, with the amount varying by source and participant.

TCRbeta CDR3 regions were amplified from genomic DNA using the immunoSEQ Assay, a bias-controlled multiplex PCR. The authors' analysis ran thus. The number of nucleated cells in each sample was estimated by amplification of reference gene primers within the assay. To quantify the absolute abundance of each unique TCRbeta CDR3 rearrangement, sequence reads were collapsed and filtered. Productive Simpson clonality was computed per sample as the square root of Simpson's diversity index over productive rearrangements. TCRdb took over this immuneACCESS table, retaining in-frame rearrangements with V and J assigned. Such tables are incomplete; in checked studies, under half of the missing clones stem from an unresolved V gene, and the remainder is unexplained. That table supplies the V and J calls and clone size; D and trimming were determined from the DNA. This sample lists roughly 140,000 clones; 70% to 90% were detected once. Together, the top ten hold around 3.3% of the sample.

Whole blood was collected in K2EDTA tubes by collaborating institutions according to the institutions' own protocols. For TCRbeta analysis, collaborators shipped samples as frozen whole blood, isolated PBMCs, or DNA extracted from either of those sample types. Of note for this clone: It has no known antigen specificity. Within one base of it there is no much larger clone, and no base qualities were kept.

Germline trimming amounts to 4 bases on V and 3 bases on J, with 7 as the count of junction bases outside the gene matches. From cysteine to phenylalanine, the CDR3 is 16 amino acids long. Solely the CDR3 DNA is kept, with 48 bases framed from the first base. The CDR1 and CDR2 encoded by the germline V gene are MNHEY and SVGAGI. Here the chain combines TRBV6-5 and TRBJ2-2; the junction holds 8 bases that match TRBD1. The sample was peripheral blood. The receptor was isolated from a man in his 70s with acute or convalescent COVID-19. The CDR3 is CASSSPRGPDTGELFF. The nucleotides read TGTGCCAGCAGTTCCCCCAGGGGGCCGGACACCGGGGAGCTGTTTTTT.